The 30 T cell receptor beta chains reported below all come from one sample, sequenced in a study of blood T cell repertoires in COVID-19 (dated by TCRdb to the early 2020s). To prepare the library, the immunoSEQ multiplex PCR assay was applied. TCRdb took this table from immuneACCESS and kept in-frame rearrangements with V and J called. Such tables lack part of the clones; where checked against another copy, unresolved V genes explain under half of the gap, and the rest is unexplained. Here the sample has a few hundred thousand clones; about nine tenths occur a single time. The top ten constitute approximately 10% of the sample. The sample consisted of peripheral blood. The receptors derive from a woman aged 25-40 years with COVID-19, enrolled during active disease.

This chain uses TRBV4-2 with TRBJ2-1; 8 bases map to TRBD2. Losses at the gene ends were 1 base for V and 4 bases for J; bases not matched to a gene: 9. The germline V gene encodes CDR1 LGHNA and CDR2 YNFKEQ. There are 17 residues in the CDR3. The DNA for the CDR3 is TGTGCCAGCAGCCAAGGGGTCTTGGCGGGGGGATACAATGAGCAGTTCTTC. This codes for CASSQGVLAGGYNEQFF.

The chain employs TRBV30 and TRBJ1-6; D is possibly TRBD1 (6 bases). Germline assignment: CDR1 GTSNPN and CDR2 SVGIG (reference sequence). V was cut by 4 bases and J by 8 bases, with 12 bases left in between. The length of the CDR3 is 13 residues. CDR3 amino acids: CAWKQGRDSPLHF. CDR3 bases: TGTGCCTGGAAACAGGGAAGAGATTCACCCCTCCACTTT.

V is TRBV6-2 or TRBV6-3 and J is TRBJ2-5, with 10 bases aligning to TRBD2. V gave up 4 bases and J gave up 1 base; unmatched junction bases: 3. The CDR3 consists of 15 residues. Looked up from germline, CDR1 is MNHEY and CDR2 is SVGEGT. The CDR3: CASSSLAGSQETQYF. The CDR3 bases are TGTGCCAGCAGTTCACTAGCGGGGTCCCAAGAGACCCAGTACTTC.

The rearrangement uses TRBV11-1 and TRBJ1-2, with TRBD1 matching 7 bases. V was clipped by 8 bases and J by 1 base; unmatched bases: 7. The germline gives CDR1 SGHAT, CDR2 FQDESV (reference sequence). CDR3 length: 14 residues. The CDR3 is CASGDRAYNYGYTF. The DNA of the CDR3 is TGTGCCAGCGGTGACAGGGCCTATAACTATGGCTACACCTTC.

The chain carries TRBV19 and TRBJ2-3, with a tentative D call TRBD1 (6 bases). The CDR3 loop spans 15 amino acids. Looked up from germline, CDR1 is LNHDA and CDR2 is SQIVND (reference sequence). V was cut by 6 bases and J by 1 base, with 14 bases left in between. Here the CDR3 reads CASSLEGVGTDTQYF. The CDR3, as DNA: TGTGCCAGTAGCCTCGAGGGGGTAGGCACAGATACGCAGTATTTT.

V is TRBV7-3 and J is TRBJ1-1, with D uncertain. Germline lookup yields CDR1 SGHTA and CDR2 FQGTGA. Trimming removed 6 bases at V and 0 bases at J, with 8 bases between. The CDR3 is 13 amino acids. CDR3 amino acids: CASSLLMNTEAFF. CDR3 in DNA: TGTGCCAGCAGTTTATTAATGAACACTGAAGCTTTCTTT.

Here the CDR3 DNA reads TGTGCCAGCAGCGGCGGACAGGGAGAAACTGAAGCTTTCTTT. Translation gives CASSGGQGETEAFF. This rearrangement joins TRBV7-9 to TRBJ1-1; 8 bases agree with TRBD1. CDR1 and CDR2 (germline): SEHNR, FQNEAQ (reference sequence). The CDR3 covers 14 residues. The junction had 7 bases not matched to a gene; V was cut back by 5 bases and J by 5 bases.

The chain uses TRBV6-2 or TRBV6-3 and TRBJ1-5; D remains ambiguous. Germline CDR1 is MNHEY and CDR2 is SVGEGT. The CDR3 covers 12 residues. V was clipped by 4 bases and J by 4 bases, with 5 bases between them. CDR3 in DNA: TGTGCCAGCAGTTCCCCAAATCAGCCCCAGCATTTT. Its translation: CASSSPNQPQHF.

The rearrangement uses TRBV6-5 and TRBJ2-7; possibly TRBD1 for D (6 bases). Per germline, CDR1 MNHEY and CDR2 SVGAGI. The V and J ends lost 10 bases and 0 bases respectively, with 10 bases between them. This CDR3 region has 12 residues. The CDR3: CATLDSSYEQYF. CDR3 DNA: TGTGCCACCCTGGACAGCTCCTACGAGCAGTACTTC.

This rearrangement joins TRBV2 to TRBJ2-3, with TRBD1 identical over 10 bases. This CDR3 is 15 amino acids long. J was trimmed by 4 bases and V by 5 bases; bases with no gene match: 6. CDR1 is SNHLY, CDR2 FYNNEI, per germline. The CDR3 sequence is CASSRDRGRADTQYF. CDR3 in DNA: TGTGCCAGCAGTCGGGACAGGGGTCGGGCAGATACGCAGTATTTT.

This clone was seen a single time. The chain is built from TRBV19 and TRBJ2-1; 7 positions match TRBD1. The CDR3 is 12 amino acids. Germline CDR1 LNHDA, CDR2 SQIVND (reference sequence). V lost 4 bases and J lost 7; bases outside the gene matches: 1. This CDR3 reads CASSRQGNEQFF. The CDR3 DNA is TGTGCCAGTAGTAGACAGGGAAATGAGCAGTTCTTC. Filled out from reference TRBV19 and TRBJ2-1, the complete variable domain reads DGGITQSPKYLFRKEGQNVTLSCEQNLNHDAMYWYRQDPGQGLRLIYYSQIVNDFQKGDIAEGYSVSREKKESFPLTVTSAQKNPTAFYLCASSRQGNEQFFGPGTRLTVL.

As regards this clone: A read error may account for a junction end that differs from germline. The CDR3 spells CASSLRDRGNVKLFF. The CDR3 DNA sequence: TGTGCCAGCAGTCTCCGGGACAGGGGGAATGTAAAACTGTTTTTT. This chain joins TRBV28 and TRBJ1-4; TRBD1 agrees at 11 bases. This CDR3 has 15 amino acids. Germline V gene data show CDR1 as MDHEN and CDR2 as SYDVKM. The full variable domain, with the rest looked up from reference TRBV28 and TRBJ1-4, is DVKVTQSSRYLVKRTGEKVFLECVQDMDHENMFWYRQDPGLGLRLIYFSYDVKMKEKGDIPEGYSVSREKKERFSLILESASTNQTSMYLCASSLRDRGNVKLFFGSGTQLSVL.

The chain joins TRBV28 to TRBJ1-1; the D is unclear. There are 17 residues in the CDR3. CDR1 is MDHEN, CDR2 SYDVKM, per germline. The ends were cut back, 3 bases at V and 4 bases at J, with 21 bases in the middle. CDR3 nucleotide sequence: TGTGCCAGCAGTTTGCCCGAATCTAGCGGGTTTAGCACTGAAGCTTTCTTT. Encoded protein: CASSLPESSGFSTEAFF.

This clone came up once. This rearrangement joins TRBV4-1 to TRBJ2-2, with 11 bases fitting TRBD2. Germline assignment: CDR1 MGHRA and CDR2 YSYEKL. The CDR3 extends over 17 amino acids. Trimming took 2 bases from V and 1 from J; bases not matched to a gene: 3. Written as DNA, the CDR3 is TGCGCCAGCAGCCAATCCGGACTAGCGGGGAACACCGGGGAGCTGTTTTTT. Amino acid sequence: CASSQSGLAGNTGELFF.

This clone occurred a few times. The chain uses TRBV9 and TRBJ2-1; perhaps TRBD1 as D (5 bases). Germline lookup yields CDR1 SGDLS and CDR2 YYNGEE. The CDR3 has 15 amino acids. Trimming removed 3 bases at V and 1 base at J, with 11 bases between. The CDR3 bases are TGTGCCAGCAGCGGTCCTGACAGTTCCTACAATGAGCAGTTCTTC. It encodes CASSGPDSSYNEQFF.

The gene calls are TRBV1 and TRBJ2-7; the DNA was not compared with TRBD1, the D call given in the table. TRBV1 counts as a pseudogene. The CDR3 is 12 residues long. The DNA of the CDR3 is TGCACCAGCAGCCAAACAGGGGACGAGCAGTACTTC. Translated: CTSSQTGDEQYF.

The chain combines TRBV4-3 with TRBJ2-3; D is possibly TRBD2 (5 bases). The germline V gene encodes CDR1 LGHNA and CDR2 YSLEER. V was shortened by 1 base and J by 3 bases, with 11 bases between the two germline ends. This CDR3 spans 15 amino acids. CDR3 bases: TGCGCCAGCAGCCAAGGGGCGGGCTCAACAGATACGCAGTATTTT. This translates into CASSQGAGSTDTQYF.

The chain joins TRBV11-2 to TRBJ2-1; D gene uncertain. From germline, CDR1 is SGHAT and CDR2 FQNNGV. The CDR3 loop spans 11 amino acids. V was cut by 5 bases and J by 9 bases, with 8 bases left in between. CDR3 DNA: TGTGCCAGCAGCACAGCTGGTGAGCAGTTCTTC. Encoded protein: CASSTAGEQFF. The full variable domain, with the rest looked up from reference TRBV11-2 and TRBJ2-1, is EAGVAQSPRYKIIEKRQSVAFWCNPISGHATLYWYQQILGQGPKLLIQFQNNGVVDDSQLPKDRFSAERLKGVDSTLKIQPAKLEDSAVYLCASSTAGEQFFGPGTRLTVL.

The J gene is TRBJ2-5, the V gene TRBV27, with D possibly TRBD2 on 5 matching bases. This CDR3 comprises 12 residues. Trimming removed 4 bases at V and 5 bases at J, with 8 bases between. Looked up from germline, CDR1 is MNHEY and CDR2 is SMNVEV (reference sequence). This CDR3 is CASSSSRETQYF. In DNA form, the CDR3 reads TGTGCCAGCAGTTCTAGCCGGGAGACCCAGTACTTC.

The CDR3 coding sequence is TGTGCCAGCGTCCTTGGGGGGAATGAGCAGTTCTTC. The encoded protein is CASVLGGNEQFF. This chain uses TRBV11-2 with TRBJ2-1, with a weak D call TRBD2 (6 bases). The V end lost 8 bases, the J end lost 7 bases, and 12 bases lay between the germline ends. The CDR3 consists of 12 residues. The germline V gene has CDR1 SGHAT and CDR2 FQNNGV.

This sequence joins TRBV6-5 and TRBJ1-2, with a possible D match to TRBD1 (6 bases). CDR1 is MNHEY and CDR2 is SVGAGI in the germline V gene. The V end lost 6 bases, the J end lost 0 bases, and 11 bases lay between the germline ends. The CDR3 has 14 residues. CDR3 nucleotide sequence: TGTGCCAGCAGCCGGACAGTCCCTAACTATGGCTACACCTTC. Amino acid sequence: CASSRTVPNYGYTF.

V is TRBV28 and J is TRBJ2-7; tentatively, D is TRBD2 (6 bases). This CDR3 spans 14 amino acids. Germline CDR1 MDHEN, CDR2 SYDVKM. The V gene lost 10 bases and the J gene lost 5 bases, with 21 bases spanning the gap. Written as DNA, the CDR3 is TGTGCCACCCAACCGACCCAATGGGGGGACGAGCAGTACTTC. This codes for CATQPTQWGDEQYF.

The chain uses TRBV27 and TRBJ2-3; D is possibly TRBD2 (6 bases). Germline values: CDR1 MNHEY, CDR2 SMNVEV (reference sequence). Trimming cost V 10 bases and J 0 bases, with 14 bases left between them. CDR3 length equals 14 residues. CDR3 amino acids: CATTRRASTDTQYF. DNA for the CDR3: TGTGCCACTACGCGGAGGGCTAGCACAGATACGCAGTATTTT.

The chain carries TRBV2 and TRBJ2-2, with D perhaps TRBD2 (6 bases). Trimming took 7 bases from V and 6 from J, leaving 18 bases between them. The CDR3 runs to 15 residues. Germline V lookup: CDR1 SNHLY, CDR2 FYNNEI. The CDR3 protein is CASTKREGGAGELFF. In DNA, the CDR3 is TGTGCCAGCACCAAACGAGAGGGCGGGGCCGGGGAGCTGTTTTTT.

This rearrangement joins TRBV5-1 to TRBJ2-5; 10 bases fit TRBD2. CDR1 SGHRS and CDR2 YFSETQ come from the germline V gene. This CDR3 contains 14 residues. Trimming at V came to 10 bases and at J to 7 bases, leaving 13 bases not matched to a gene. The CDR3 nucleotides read TGCGCCCACCCCTCCCGAGCGGGAGGGTGGACCCAGTACTTC. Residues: CAHPSRAGGWTQYF.

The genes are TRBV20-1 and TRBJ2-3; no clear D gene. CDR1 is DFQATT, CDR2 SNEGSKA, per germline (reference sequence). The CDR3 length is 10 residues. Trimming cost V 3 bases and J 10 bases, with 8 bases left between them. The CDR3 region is CSASSVAQYF. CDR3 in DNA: TGCAGTGCTAGTTCGGTAGCGCAGTATTTT.

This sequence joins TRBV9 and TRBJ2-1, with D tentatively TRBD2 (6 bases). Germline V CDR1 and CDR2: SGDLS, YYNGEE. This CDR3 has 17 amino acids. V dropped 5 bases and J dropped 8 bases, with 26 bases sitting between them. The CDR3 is CASRPALAGRGAYEQFF. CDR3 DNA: TGTGCCAGCAGGCCTGCCCTGGCCGGACGCGGGGCTTATGAGCAGTTCTTC.

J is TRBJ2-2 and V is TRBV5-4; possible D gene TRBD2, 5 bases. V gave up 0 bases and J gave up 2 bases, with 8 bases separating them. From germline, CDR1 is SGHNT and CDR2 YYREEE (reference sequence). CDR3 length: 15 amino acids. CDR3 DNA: TGTGCCAGCAGCTTGGTCGGACTTAACACCGGGGAGCTGTTTTTT. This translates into CASSLVGLNTGELFF.

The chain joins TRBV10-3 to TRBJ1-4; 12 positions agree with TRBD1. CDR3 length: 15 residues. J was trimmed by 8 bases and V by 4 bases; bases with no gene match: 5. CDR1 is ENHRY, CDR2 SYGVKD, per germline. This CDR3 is CAISGGQGAIEKLFF. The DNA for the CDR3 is TGTGCCATCAGTGGGGGACAGGGGGCAATCGAAAAACTGTTTTTT.

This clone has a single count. CDR3: CASRPGGPNTGELFF. The DNA for the CDR3 is TGTGCCAGCAGACCGGGAGGGCCTAACACCGGGGAGCTGTTTTTT. V gene TRBV13 combines with J gene TRBJ2-2, with 8 bases matching TRBD2. Looked up from germline, CDR1 is PRHDT and CDR2 is FYEKMQ (reference sequence). The CDR3 has 15 residues. Trimming at V came to 6 bases and at J to 2 bases, leaving 5 bases not matched to a gene.